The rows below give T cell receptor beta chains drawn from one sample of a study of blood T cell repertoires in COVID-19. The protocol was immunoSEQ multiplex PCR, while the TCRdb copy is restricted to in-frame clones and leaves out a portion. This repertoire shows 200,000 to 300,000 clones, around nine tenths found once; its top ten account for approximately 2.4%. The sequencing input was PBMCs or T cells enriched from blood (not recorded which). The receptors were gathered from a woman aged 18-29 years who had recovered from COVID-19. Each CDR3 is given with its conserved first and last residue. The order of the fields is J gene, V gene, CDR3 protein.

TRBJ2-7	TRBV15	CATSPKSGSYEQYF
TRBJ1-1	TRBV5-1	CASSLTTGDLNTEAFF
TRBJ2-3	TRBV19	CASSIAGDTDTQYF
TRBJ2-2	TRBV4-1	CASSLVESPNTGELFF
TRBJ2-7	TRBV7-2	CASSYSSTGISYEQYF
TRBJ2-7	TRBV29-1	CSVGGQDSYEQYF
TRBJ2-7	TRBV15	CVVRGDRAYEQYF
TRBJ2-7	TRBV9	CASSVDPRRHVNEQYF
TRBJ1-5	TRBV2	CASSGGRVNQPQHF
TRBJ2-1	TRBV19	CASSKTSGSYNEQFF
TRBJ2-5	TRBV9	CASSVGTSGETQYF
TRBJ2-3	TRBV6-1	CASSEGDSQTQYF
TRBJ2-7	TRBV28	CASSIPGQYYEQYF
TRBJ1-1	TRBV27	CASSFSRWTEAFF
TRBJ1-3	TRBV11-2	CASSPTGGFNTIYF
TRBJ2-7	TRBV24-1	CATSDFNDRDRVEQYF
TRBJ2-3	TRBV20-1	CSASGRVLLGTDTQYF
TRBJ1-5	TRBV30	CAWSEKRTGSNQPQHF
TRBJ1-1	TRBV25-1	CASSELAGPRNTEAFF
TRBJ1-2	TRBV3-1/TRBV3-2	CASSQEPGVNYGYTF
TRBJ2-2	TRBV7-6	CASSLSGTGELFF
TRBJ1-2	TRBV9	CASSVGGDDYGYTF
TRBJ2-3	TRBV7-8	CASSLTELLTDTQYF
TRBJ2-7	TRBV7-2	CASSFRLAVYEQYF
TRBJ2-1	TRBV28	CASSHGLAQQFF
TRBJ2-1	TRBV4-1	CASSPSGLASSYNEQFF
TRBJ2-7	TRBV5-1	CASSTRGRTSYEQYF
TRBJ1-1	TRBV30	CAWATTGTFF
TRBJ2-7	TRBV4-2	CASSQGPASPSYEQYF
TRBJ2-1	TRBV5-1	CASSSSVGSSYNEQFF
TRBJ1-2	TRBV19	CASSIDRRGNGYTF
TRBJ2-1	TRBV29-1	CSVGTSGSAEQFF
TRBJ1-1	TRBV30	CAWSADRGYGEAFF
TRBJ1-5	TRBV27	CASALGTGWGNQPQHF
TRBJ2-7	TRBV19	CASSTGGQYYEQYF
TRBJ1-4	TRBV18	CASSPTGRGGEKLFF
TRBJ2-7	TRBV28	CASKDRDLYEQYF
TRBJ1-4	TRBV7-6	CASSQVATNEKLFF
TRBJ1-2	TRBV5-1	CASSLGQSANYGYTF
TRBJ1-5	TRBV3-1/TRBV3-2	CASSNERRQPQHF
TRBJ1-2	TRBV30	CAWQIGGAVGYTF
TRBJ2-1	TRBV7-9	CASSYRVSRVDEQFF
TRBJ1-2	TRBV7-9	CASSSYVQGAAYGYTF
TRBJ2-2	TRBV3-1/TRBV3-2	CASSPPLGGLFF
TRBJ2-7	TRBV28	CASSPPSGRWGDEQYF
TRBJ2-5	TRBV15	CATSRDALLGETQYF
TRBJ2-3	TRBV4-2	CASSREGGGADTQYF
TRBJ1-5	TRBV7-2	CASSSLGQGDQPQHF